The rows below give T cell receptor beta chains drawn from one sample of a study of CD8+ T cells in alopecia areata. Some clones are missing from TCRdb's copy, which holds only in-frame ones; the method was immunoSEQ multiplex PCR. The sample has approximately 210,000 clones, 43% seen once. The sample consisted of CD4+ T cells sorted from blood, taken at approximately week 37, from a patient treated with tofacitinib. The receptors derive from a human donor with alopecia areata. Both conserved end residues are part of each CDR3. D genes are given only for firm matches. Clone size is stated in some rows and not others, as once, few, many or a class when expanded.

NA	TRBV29-1	NA	TRBJ2-6	TGCAGCGTTGATGGCCCCTTGGCAGGCCCTGGGGCCAACGTCCTGACTTTC	CSVDGPLAGPGANVLTF
NA	TRBV15	NA	TRBJ2-5	TGTGCCACCAGCAGAGACTCCCGAAGAGGGGAGACCCAGTACTTC	CATSRDSRRGETQYF
NA	TRBV5-1	TRBD2	TRBJ2-4	TGCGCCAGCAGCACTTTAGCGGGAGCAGAATACATTCAGTACTTC	CASSTLAGAEYIQYF
NA	TRBV7-8	NA	TRBJ1-4	TGTGCCAGCAGCCTAGGGGGGAATCGTGAAAAACTGTTTTTT	CASSLGGNREKLFF
few	TRBV29-1	TRBD1	TRBJ2-7	TGCAGCGGGCGACAGGGTTACGAGCAGTACTTC	CSGRQGYEQYF
few	TRBV29-1	TRBD2	TRBJ2-7	TGCAGCGTTTCTGGACTAGCGGGAGTTCTCGAGCAGTACTTC	CSVSGLAGVLEQYF
NA	TRBV10-2	TRBD1	TRBJ1-1	TGCGCCAGCAGGGGTTGGGACAGGGGAGTAGCTTTCTTT	CASRGWDRGVAFF
NA	TRBV11-2	NA	TRBJ1-1	TGTGCCAGCAGCCCTCGAGGTATAGGGAACACTGAAGCTTTCTTT	CASSPRGIGNTEAFF
NA	TRBV30	NA	TRBJ2-3	TGTGCCTGGAGTTCGGAGGGGCGCACAGATACGCAGTATTTT	CAWSSEGRTDTQYF
NA	TRBV5-1	TRBD1	TRBJ2-7	TGCGCCACCCGGTTCGTGACAGGGTTGGCCTACGAGCAGTACTTC	CATRFVTGLAYEQYF
NA	TRBV5-1	TRBD2	TRBJ2-7	TGCGCCAGCAGCTCCTCTCCCGCGGGAGGGCCCTACGAGCAGTACTTC	CASSSSPAGGPYEQYF
NA	TRBV28	NA	TRBJ1-5	TGTGCCAGCACTTTGTGGAACCAGCCCCAGCATTTT	CASTLWNQPQHF
few	TRBV10-3	TRBD1	TRBJ2-3	TGTGCCATCAGAGGGACAGGGGGAGATACGCAGTATTTT	CAIRGTGGDTQYF
NA	TRBV7-3	TRBD2	TRBJ2-7	TGTGCCAGCAGCTTAGAGCTAGCGGGCGGATACGAGCAGTACTTC	CASSLELAGGYEQYF
NA	TRBV2	NA	TRBJ2-7	TGTGCCAGCAGTGAGACTCACGAGGCGTACTTC	CASSETHEAYF
NA	TRBV29-1	NA	TRBJ2-3	TGCAGCGACACAACTAGCACAGATACGCAGTATTTT	CSDTTSTDTQYF
NA	TRBV18	TRBD2	TRBJ2-1	TGTGCCAGCTCACTAACTAGCGGGATTAGGGGAAGCTCCTACAATGAGCAGTTCTTC	CASSLTSGIRGSSYNEQFF
NA	TRBV27	NA	TRBJ2-6	TGTGCCAGCGGAACCTTAAGCTCTGGGGCCAACGTCCTGACTTTC	CASGTLSSGANVLTF
few	TRBV18	NA	TRBJ1-2	TGTGCCAGCTCACCGGACGCCGGGGCGGAGGCAGGCTACACCTTC	CASSPDAGAEAGYTF
NA	TRBV2	TRBD1	TRBJ2-2	TGTGCCAGCAGTGTCGACAGGGGACTTGGCACCGGGGAGCTGTTTTTT	CASSVDRGLGTGELFF
few	TRBV19	NA	TRBJ2-1	TGTGCCAGTAGTCGGGGGTCCTACAATGAGCAGTTCTTC	CASSRGSYNEQFF
NA	TRBV5-1	NA	TRBJ2-5	TGCGCCAGCAGCCGGTCGTTACGGACAGAAGAGACCCAGTACTTC	CASSRSLRTEETQYF
once	TRBV5-1	NA	TRBJ2-5	TGCGCCAGCAGCTCAAAGGGGGAGACCCAGTACTTC	CASSSKGETQYF
NA	TRBV29-1	TRBD2	TRBJ2-2	TGCAGCGTTGACAACCCGGCTAGCGGGAGGCCCGGGGAGCTGTTTTTT	CSVDNPASGRPGELFF